This T cell receptor beta chain was retrieved from a study of glioma-infiltrating T cells after dendritic cell vaccination. Study at large: Treatment, given 2003 to 2012, was autologous tumor lysate-pulsed dendritic cell vaccination.

The repertoire was sequenced with immunoSEQ multiplex PCR; TCRdb's copy has only in-frame clones and lacks some. The sample consists of about 36,000 clones, 70% to 85% of them appearing once. Patients had residual fresh-frozen tumor tissue and more than two years of survival data. V lost 10 bases and J lost 0, with 10 bases in between. Germline V gives CDR1 MNHEY, CDR2 SVGAGI. CDR3 length: 14 amino acids. The J gene is TRBJ1-6, the V gene TRBV6-5, with D uncertain. The source of this sequence is a human donor with glioblastoma. Source: blood, taken before dendritic cell vaccination. In nucleotides, the CDR3 is TGTGCCACCTACGAGAGCTCCTATAATTCACCCCTCCACTTT. Translated, it gives CATYESSYNSPLHF.